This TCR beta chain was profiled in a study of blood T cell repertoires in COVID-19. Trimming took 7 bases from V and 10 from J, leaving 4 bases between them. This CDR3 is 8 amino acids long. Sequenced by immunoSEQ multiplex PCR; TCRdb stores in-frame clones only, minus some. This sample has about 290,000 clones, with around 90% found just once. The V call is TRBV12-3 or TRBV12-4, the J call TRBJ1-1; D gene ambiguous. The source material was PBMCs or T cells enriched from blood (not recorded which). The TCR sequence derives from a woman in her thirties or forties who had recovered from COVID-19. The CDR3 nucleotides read TGTGCCAGCACTATAGCTTTCTTT. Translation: CASTIAFF.